The 20 T cell receptor beta chains given below trace back to one sample, sequenced in a study of blood T cell repertoires in COVID-19. Assay: immunoSEQ multiplex PCR; the TCRdb copy retains only in-frame clones and omits some. The sample has 200,000 or so clones, just under 90% seen once. The sequenced material came from peripheral blood. All receptors derive from a man younger than 45 with COVID-19, enrolled during active disease.

The rearrangement links TRBV11-3 to TRBJ2-3; TRBD2 is a possible D gene (5 bases). Germline-derived CDR1 and CDR2 are SGHNT and YENEEA. Trimming shortened V by 5 bases and J by 0 bases, and 21 bases separated the two germline ends. There are 18 residues in the CDR3. CDR3 sequence: CASSPGLDSLRSTDTQYF. The DNA of the CDR3 is TGTGCCAGCAGCCCCGGACTGGACTCCCTACGTAGCACAGATACGCAGTATTTT.

The sample holds a few counts of this clone. In DNA form, the CDR3 reads TGCAGTGCTAGTAATCCGGGCTACGAGCAGTACTTC. Translation: CSASNPGYEQYF. The genes are TRBV20-1 and TRBJ2-7; D is undetermined. The CDR3 is 12 amino acids. The germline V gene encodes CDR1 DFQATT and CDR2 SNEGSKA (reference sequence). V was pared by 3 bases and J by 3 bases, with 9 bases between.

In this sample, this clone turned up once. The chain is built from TRBV9 and TRBJ2-2; no clear D gene. This CDR3 is built from 14 residues. Germline CDR1 and CDR2: SGDLS and YYNGEE. Trimming stripped 5 bases from V and 2 bases from J, with 10 bases between. The CDR3 DNA sequence: TGTGCCAGCAGAGGCACGACAAACACCGGGGAGCTGTTTTTT. It is translated as CASRGTTNTGELFF.

V usage is TRBV18 and J usage is TRBJ2-1; D is ambiguous. The V end lost 0 bases, the J end lost 1 base, and 13 bases lay between the germline ends. The CDR3 totals 17 residues. Per germline, CDR1 KGHSH and CDR2 LQKENI. This CDR3 is CASSPPVTADSYNEQFF. CDR3 bases: TGTGCCAGCTCACCACCGGTCACCGCGGATTCCTACAATGAGCAGTTCTTC.

The chain carries TRBV19 and TRBJ2-1; TRBD2 agrees at 12 bases. V lost 3 bases to trimming and J lost 6 bases; unmatched junction nucleotides: 3. The CDR3 has 15 amino acids. The germline gives CDR1 LNHDA, CDR2 SQIVND (reference sequence). The CDR3 region has the DNA TGTGCCAGTAGTATTTTACTAGCGGGAGGCAATGAGCAGTTCTTC. It specifies CASSILLAGGNEQFF.

V is TRBV28 and J is TRBJ1-6; 9 bases match TRBD1. The CDR3 contains 19 residues. Unmatched junction bases numbered 14, after V lost 1 base and J lost 7 bases. Germline lookup yields CDR1 MDHEN and CDR2 SYDVKM. The CDR3 DNA sequence: TGTGCCAGCAGTTTATTAAACCCCGCAACAGGGGGCAAGAATTCACCCCTCCACTTT. Translating gives CASSLLNPATGGKNSPLHF.

This chain connects TRBV28 to TRBJ1-4; unclear D gene. V was trimmed by 7 bases and J by 10 bases, leaving 10 bases between them. CDR1 and CDR2 (germline): MDHEN, SYDVKM. The CDR3 runs 11 residues. The CDR3 sequence is CASNLAGKLFF. The CDR3 nucleotides are TGTGCCAGCAACCTGGCGGGAAAACTGTTTTTT.

The rearrangement links TRBV5-6 to TRBJ2-1; D gene uncertain. Germline loops: CDR1 SGHDT, CDR2 YYEEEE. The V gene lost 1 base and the J gene lost 5 bases, with 10 bases spanning the gap. The CDR3 has 14 amino acids. The CDR3 nucleotides are TGTGCCAGCAGCTTGAGGCAGAGGAACAATGAGCAGTTCTTC. Protein sequence: CASSLRQRNNEQFF.

The chain carries TRBV19 and TRBJ2-2; D is undetermined. The CDR3 runs 14 residues. CDR1 and CDR2 from the germline V gene are LNHDA and SQIVND (reference sequence). Trimming pared 1 base from V and 4 bases from J, leaving 7 bases between. In DNA, the CDR3 is TGTGCCAGTAGTATAGCTGCGGCCACCGGGGAGCTGTTTTTT. Translation: CASSIAAATGELFF.

The sample holds one count of this clone. V gene TRBV5-6 combines with J gene TRBJ2-1; TRBD2 agrees at 7 bases. The V gene end was trimmed by 0 bases and the J gene end by 2 bases; junction bases not matched to a gene: 5. The CDR3 runs 16 residues. Germline V gene data show CDR1 as SGHDT and CDR2 as YYEEEE. The CDR3 DNA follows: TGTGCCAGCAGCTTGGAATGGCGGGAGACCTACAATGAGCAGTTCTTC. It encodes CASSLEWRETYNEQFF.

The rearrangement uses TRBV28 and TRBJ1-2; no reliable D call. Germline CDR1 MDHEN, CDR2 SYDVKM. V dropped 6 bases and J dropped 4 bases, with 15 bases sitting between them. This CDR3 has 14 residues. DNA of the CDR3: TGTGCCAGCAGCCCTACCAACTGGTTCTATGGCTACACCTTC. Translating gives CASSPTNWFYGYTF.

V and J are TRBV4-2 and TRBJ1-2; TRBD1 might be the D (6 bases). In germline, CDR1 is LGHNA, CDR2 YNFKEQ. V lost 1 base and J lost 8, with 14 bases in between. The CDR3 totals 14 residues. The CDR3 nucleotides are TGTGCCAGCAGCCAAGGGCAGGGGTTAGAGGGCTACACCTTC. Its translation: CASSQGQGLEGYTF.

The gene calls are TRBV6-2 or TRBV6-3 and TRBJ2-7, with unresolved D. From germline, CDR1 is MNHEY and CDR2 SVGEGT. Trimming left V 6 bases short and J 7 bases short, with 13 bases between. The CDR3 is made up of 12 amino acids. As DNA, the CDR3 is TGTGCCAGCAGCCGACCCTGGGCGGAGCAGTACTTC. Encoded protein: CASSRPWAEQYF.

The chain has TRBV24-1 and TRBJ2-7, with D possibly matching TRBD2 (5 bases). The CDR3 spans 14 residues. Trimming cost V 5 bases and J 0 bases, with 10 bases left between them. Germline V gene sequence: CDR1 KGHDR, CDR2 SFDVKD. CDR3 DNA: TGTGCCACCAGTGGAAGTAGCGACTCCTACGAGCAGTACTTC. Translated: CATSGSSDSYEQYF.

The V call is TRBV28, the J call TRBJ2-7; D is ambiguous. Germline V gene lookup returns CDR1 MDHEN and CDR2 SYDVKM. The CDR3 consists of 15 residues. Deletions cut 3 bases from V and 4 bases from J, with 16 bases between. This chain's CDR3 is CASSLGSGLDYEQYF. The CDR3 nucleotides are TGTGCCAGCAGTTTGGGCTCAGGATTGGATTACGAGCAGTACTTC.

V gene TRBV5-1 combines with J gene TRBJ1-6; D unclear. In germline, CDR1 is SGHRS, CDR2 YFSETQ. This CDR3 comprises 18 residues. V lost 4 bases and J lost 0, with 17 bases in between. The CDR3 nucleotides read TGCGCCAGCAGCCGAATAGCCCTAGCGAGCTCCTATAATTCACCCCTCCACTTT. This gives the protein CASSRIALASSYNSPLHF. Combining the CDR3 with reference TRBV5-1 and TRBJ1-6 gives the whole variable domain KAGVTQTPRYLIKTRGQQVTLSCSPISGHRSVSWYQQTPGQGLQFLFEYFSETQRNKGNFPGRFSGRQFSNSRSEMNVSTLELGDSALYLCASSRIALASSYNSPLHFGNGTRLTVT.

As regards this clone: At one end, the junction sequence differs from germline, possibly due to a read error. The chain has TRBV15 and TRBJ2-7; a possible D gene is TRBD2 (5 bases). The CDR3 is 15 residues long. Per germline, CDR1 LNHNV and CDR2 YYDKDF (reference sequence). CDR3 loop: CATSRGRRQYYGQYF. DNA for the CDR3: TGTGCCACCAGCAGAGGACGGAGGCAGTACTACGGGCAGTACTTC.

This chain uses TRBV6-5 with TRBJ1-2; perhaps TRBD1 as D (5 bases). Germline CDR1 and CDR2: MNHEY and SVGAGI. V lost 0 bases and J lost 0, with 8 bases in between. The CDR3 has 15 amino acids. CDR3 sequence (DNA): TGTGCCAGCAGTTACTCGGGGGGGGCTAACTATGGCTACACCTTC. It translates to CASSYSGGANYGYTF.

This clone came up a few times. The rearrangement uses TRBV28 and TRBJ2-2; TRBD2 agrees at 7 bases. There are 20 residues in the CDR3. CDR1 MDHEN and CDR2 SYDVKM come from the germline V gene. After removal of 3 bases from V and 2 bases from J, the junction contained 18 bases not matched to a gene. The CDR3 sequence: CASSLGWSWTGTTNTGELFF. CDR3 coding DNA: TGTGCCAGCAGTTTGGGATGGTCCTGGACCGGGACTACCAACACCGGGGAGCTGTTTTTT.

This clone was picked up a small number of times. This chain links TRBV3-1 (or the pseudogene TRBV3-2) with TRBJ2-1; D unresolved. Trimming removed 1 base at V and 10 bases at J, with 14 bases between. Looked up from germline, CDR1 is LGHDT and CDR2 is YNNKEL (reference sequence). CDR3 length: 14 amino acids. As DNA, the CDR3 is TGTGCCAGCAGCCAAGGGTACGCTGACACAGAGCAGTTCTTC. Translation: CASSQGYADTEQFF.